These 15 T cell receptor beta chains came from one sample sequenced in a study of T cell clonotyping in hematopoietic cell transplantation. Sequencing used immunoSEQ multiplex PCR; TCRdb keeps in-frame clones, though not all of them. Among more than 5,000 clones listed, approximately 31% were seen once. The sequencing here drew on peripheral blood mononuclear cells, taken 30 days after allogeneic stem cell transplant. The origin of the receptors is a female patient in her forties or fifties who had an allogeneic stem cell transplant from an unrelated donor, so the T cells may come from the graft donor. Some clones in this sample may be carry-over from other donors' samples.

In its sample, this clone was seen a few times. The chain is built from TRBV5-1 and TRBJ1-6; 11 positions agree with TRBD1. Germline V gene sequence: CDR1 SGHRS, CDR2 YFSETQ. This CDR3 has 18 amino acids. V shed 4 bases, J shed 3 bases, and the junction held 9 bases outside the gene matches. The CDR3 bases are TGCGCCAGCAGCCCGGGACAGGGGGTCGGAGGCTATAATTCACCCCTCCACTTT. This translates into CASSPGQGVGGYNSPLHF.

The chain couples TRBV30 to TRBJ2-7; 7 bases are shared with TRBD1. CDR1 and CDR2 (germline): GTSNPN, SVGIG (reference sequence). With 4 bases clipped from V and 4 bases from J, the junction kept 7 bases outside the gene matches. The CDR3 is 13 amino acids. The CDR3 region is CAWTEGAGYEQYF. DNA of the CDR3: TGTGCCTGGACTGAGGGGGCCGGATACGAGCAGTACTTC. The full variable domain, in which reference TRBV30 and TRBJ2-7 provide the parts outside the CDR3, is SQTIHQWPATLVQPVGSPLSLECTVEGTSNPNLYWYRQAAGRGLQLLFYSVGIGQISSEVPQNLSASRPQDRQFILSSKKLLLSDSGFYLCAWTEGAGYEQYFGPGTRLTVT.

This clone was detected a few times. The rearrangement links TRBV9 to TRBJ1-5, with D possibly TRBD1 on 6 matching bases. The CDR3 loop spans 16 amino acids. Trimming removed 4 bases at V and 6 bases at J, with 20 bases between. Germline CDR1 reads SGDLS; CDR2 reads YYNGEE. CDR3 coding DNA: TGTGCCAGCAGCCCCTCCCCCCACAGGGATCGTCAGCCCCAGCATTTT. It is translated as CASSPSPHRDRQPQHF.

Of note for this clone: The CDR3 does not close with the conserved phenylalanine or tryptophan, likely indicating a read error. No DNA is shown, since the ends of the CDR3 on it are uncertain; the CDR3 is the one TCRdb lists. The chain recombines TRBV29-1 with TRBJ1-1; TRBD1 is the table's D call and was not checked against the DNA. Including both end residues, the CDR3 is 10 amino acids long. From germline, CDR1 is SQVTM and CDR2 ANQGSEA. This chain's CDR3 is CSVEDLTARL.

This clone was observed a handful of times. V is TRBV5-6 and J is TRBJ1-6; D ambiguous. This CDR3 has 14 residues. V was shortened by 1 base and J by 11 bases, with 13 bases between the two germline ends. CDR1 and CDR2 from the germline V gene are SGHDT and YYEEEE. The CDR3: CASSLMQALAPLHF. The CDR3 nucleotides read TGTGCCAGCAGCTTGATGCAGGCCTTGGCACCCCTCCACTTT.

This clone was detected only a few times. The gene calls are TRBV6-1 and TRBJ1-5; TRBD1 aligns across 7 bases. CDR3 length: 14 residues. With V trimmed by 4 bases and J by 6 bases, 6 bases remained unmatched. Germline CDR1 and CDR2: MNHNS and SASEGT. CDR3 bases: TGTGCCAGCAGTGCCGGACAGGAGGGTCAGCCCCAGCATTTT. Translating it yields CASSAGQEGQPQHF.

The chain employs TRBV25-1 and TRBJ2-6; TRBD2 is a possible D gene (5 bases). Germline V lookup: CDR1 MGHDK, CDR2 SYGVNS. The ends were cut back, 1 base at V and 7 bases at J, with 8 bases in the middle. The CDR3 has 14 residues. This CDR3 is CASSESGIANVLTF. The CDR3 DNA sequence: TGTGCCAGCAGTGAATCGGGGATAGCCAACGTCCTGACTTTC.

The chain has TRBV29-1 and TRBJ2-7; D is uncertain. Trimming took 1 base from V and 5 from J, leaving 6 bases between them. The CDR3 is made up of 11 amino acids. The V gene's germline CDR1 is SQVTM and CDR2 ANQGSEA. The CDR3, as DNA: TGCAGCGTTGAAGCTGGGGACGAGCAGTACTTC. It translates to CSVEAGDEQYF.

This clone is medium-sized (0.01 to 0.1%) within its sample. The chain links TRBV19 to TRBJ1-1, with D tentatively TRBD1 (5 bases). CDR3 length equals 15 residues. Trimming pared 5 bases from V and 4 bases from J, leaving 17 bases between. In germline, CDR1 is LNHDA, CDR2 SQIVND (reference sequence). CDR3 sequence: CASSPTPGGSTEAFF. The CDR3 DNA sequence: TGTGCCAGTAGTCCAACACCGGGGGGTAGCACTGAAGCTTTCTTT.

This clone has only a few counts. The chain is built from TRBV5-6 and TRBJ1-2; the D is unclear. Germline V gives CDR1 SGHDT, CDR2 YYEEEE. The CDR3 runs to 12 residues. V lost 2 bases, J lost 4 bases, and 6 bases lay in between. This CDR3 is CASSLGAYGYTF. The CDR3 bases are TGTGCCAGCAGCTTAGGAGCCTATGGCTACACCTTC.

This clone turned up a few times. The genes are TRBV4-1 and TRBJ1-2; TRBD1 agrees at 9 bases. Trimming removed 4 bases from V and 2 bases from J; junction bases left unmatched: 11. Looked up from germline, CDR1 is MGHRA and CDR2 is YSYEKL. The CDR3 has 17 residues. CDR3 in DNA: TGCGCCAGCAGCCTAGGTATACGGGACAGGGTCAACTATGGCTACACCTTC. Amino acid sequence: CASSLGIRDRVNYGYTF.

This clone was detected a few times. The chain combines TRBV4-1 with TRBJ1-2, with unresolved D. With 1 base removed from V and 1 base from J, the gap between germline ends came to 7 bases. This CDR3 is 14 amino acids long. CDR1 is MGHRA and CDR2 is YSYEKL in the germline V gene. The CDR3 is CASSQAALNYGYTF. The CDR3 region has the DNA TGCGCCAGCAGCCAAGCGGCCCTTAACTATGGCTACACCTTC.

The rearrangement joins TRBV30 to TRBJ1-1; 7 bases line up with TRBD1. Trimming removed 2 bases from V and 4 bases from J; junction bases left unmatched: 10. The CDR3 runs to 15 residues. In germline, CDR1 is GTSNPN, CDR2 SVGIG (reference sequence). The CDR3 sequence: CAWSNRDSATTEAFF. The DNA of the CDR3 is TGTGCCTGGAGTAATAGGGACAGCGCGACCACTGAAGCTTTCTTT.

The table lists this clone with a few counts. V is TRBV30 and J is TRBJ1-1, with D perhaps TRBD1 (6 bases). CDR1 is GTSNPN and CDR2 is SVGIG in the germline V gene (reference sequence). Trimming removed 3 bases from V and 1 base from J, with 18 bases in between. This CDR3 is 16 amino acids long. CDR3 residues: CAWRRGGAGTNTEAFF. CDR3 sequence (DNA): TGTGCCTGGAGGCGCGGGGGGGCCGGAACGAACACTGAAGCTTTCTTT.

This clone was seen more than once but under ten times. The V gene is TRBV5-5, the J gene TRBJ1-5; D call uncertain. The CDR3 is made up of 15 amino acids. Germline CDR1 and CDR2: SGHKS and YYEKEE (reference sequence). Trimming took 0 bases from V and 7 from J, leaving 14 bases between them. The DNA of the CDR3 is TGTGCCAGCAGCTTGGCTGTGACGTCTGGACAGCCCCAGCATTTT. Its protein product is CASSLAVTSGQPQHF.